The next 15 T cell receptor beta chains were all read from a single sample in a study of T cells in Graves' hyperthyroidism and ophthalmopathy. RNA transcripts served as the template for amplifying TCR beta CDR3 regions. Using the HTBI primer set, a first-round RT-PCR was run on the TCR CDR3. TCRdb recomputed calls from the multiplex PCR reads with MiXCR, one row per CDR3 protein. The sample includes more than 300,000 distinct CDR3 sequences, less than 15% of them seen just once. The sample was blood. Every receptor here comes from a woman aged 18-35 years with Graves' hyperthyroidism.

This clonotype was recorded at least ten times. This chain links TRBV7-3 with TRBJ2-2; 9 nucleotides align to TRBD1. Germline CDR1 reads SGHTA; CDR2 reads FQGTGA. The CDR3 extends over 16 amino acids. J was trimmed by 6 bases and V by 3 bases; bases with no gene match: 8. The DNA of the CDR3 is TGTGCCAGCAGCTTTTCGGGGACAGGGAATCCCGGGGAGCTGTTTTTT. Protein sequence: CASSFSGTGNPGELFF.

V gene TRBV5-5 combines with J gene TRBJ1-3; the D is unclear. Deletions cut 0 bases from V and 2 bases from J, with 9 bases between. The CDR3 totals 15 residues. The germline V gene encodes CDR1 SGHKS and CDR2 YYEKEE (reference sequence). Here the CDR3 reads CASSLEWVTGNTIYF. Here the CDR3 DNA reads TGTGCCAGCAGCTTGGAATGGGTCACTGGAAACACCATATATTTT.

This clonotype was seen a handful of times. The V call is TRBV20-1, the J call TRBJ2-7; TRBD1 might be the D (5 bases). V was pared by 1 base and J by 6 bases, with 22 bases between. Germline-derived CDR1 and CDR2 are DFQATT and SNEGSKA (reference sequence). The CDR3 runs 16 residues. The CDR3: CSARGTAGGWGLEQYF. The CDR3 DNA is TGCAGTGCTAGAGGAACCGCTGGCGGATGGGGCCTCGAGCAGTACTTC.

Comment on this clonotype: A much larger clone is a single base away; this may be a read error. V is TRBV6-1 and J is TRBJ2-1, with 9 bases aligning to TRBD2. This CDR3 region has 15 residues. Germline loops: CDR1 MNHNS, CDR2 SASEGT. Written as DNA, the CDR3 is TGTGCCATCAGTGGGAGCGGGGGGAGCTACAATGAGCAGTTCTTC. It translates to CAISGSGGSYNEQFF.

The chain has TRBV2 and TRBJ2-6; 9 positions agree with TRBD1. The germline gives CDR1 SNHLY, CDR2 FYNNEI. The junction had 8 bases not matched to a gene; V was cut back by 6 bases and J by 2 bases. The CDR3 contains 17 residues. CDR3 DNA sequence: TGTGCCAGCAGGCCTGGACAGGGGACTGCTGGGGCCAACGTCCTGACTTTC. Protein sequence: CASRPGQGTAGANVLTF.

This chain joins TRBV29-1 and TRBJ2-5; D is possibly TRBD2 (6 bases). This CDR3 is 15 amino acids long. CDR1 is SQVTM, CDR2 ANQGSEA, per germline. Trimming removed 3 bases at V and 2 bases at J, with 16 bases between. CDR3: CSVERGGEVQETQYF. As DNA, the CDR3 is TGCAGCGTTGAGCGTGGCGGGGAGGTACAAGAGACCCAGTACTTC.

This clonotype has a handful of counts. The DNA of the CDR3 is TGTGCCAGCAGTTCACAGGGGACTAGCGGCGACAATGAGCAGTTCTTC. Amino acids: CASSSQGTSGDNEQFF. The chain employs TRBV6-1 and TRBJ2-1, with 11 bases matching TRBD2. V shed 5 bases, J shed 5 bases, and the junction held 8 bases outside the gene matches. CDR1 is MNHNS and CDR2 is SASEGT in the germline V gene. The CDR3 covers 16 residues.

This chain uses TRBV24-1 with TRBJ2-5; TRBD2 matches at 11 bases. CDR1 is KGHDR, CDR2 SFDVKD, per germline. The CDR3 contains 17 residues. Germline trimming cut 3 bases from V and 7 bases from J; bases unmatched to any gene: 12. CDR3 protein: CATSDEGSGRAVVTQYF. CDR3 in DNA: TGTGCCACCAGTGATGAGGGTAGCGGGAGGGCCGTGGTGACCCAGTACTTC.

This clonotype was observed a few times. CDR3 region: CSARNVILGQGNTIYF. As DNA, the CDR3 is TGCAGTGCTAGAAACGTGATTTTAGGGCAGGGAAACACCATATATTTT. The rearrangement links TRBV20-1 to TRBJ1-3; D is ambiguous. The V end was cut by 2 bases, the J end by 4 bases, with 18 bases between. The CDR3 spans 16 residues. Germline V gene sequence: CDR1 DFQATT, CDR2 SNEGSKA (reference sequence).

There are many counts of this clonotype. The chain joins TRBV20-1 to TRBJ2-3; possibly TRBD2 for D (6 bases). This CDR3 has 15 amino acids. Germline V gene lookup returns CDR1 DFQATT and CDR2 SNEGSKA (reference sequence). V lost 6 bases and J lost 0, with 16 bases in between. CDR3 coding DNA: TGCAGTGCCCCAGACGGGAGCTGGAGCACAGATACGCAGTATTTT. Translating gives CSAPDGSWSTDTQYF.

There are a few counts of this clonotype. The J gene is TRBJ2-7, the V gene TRBV6-6, with 7 bases fitting TRBD2. Trimming at V came to 3 bases and at J to 5 bases, leaving 10 bases not matched to a gene. The CDR3 length is 15 residues. Germline V gives CDR1 MNHNY, CDR2 SVGAGI (reference sequence). The DNA for the CDR3 is TGTGCCAGCAGTTATCCCGGGGAGGGGCCCCACGAGCAGTACTTC. This encodes CASSYPGEGPHEQYF.

Only a few counts were recorded for this clonotype. The chain uses TRBV4-2 and TRBJ2-1; D is uncertain. The CDR3 is 15 residues long. CDR1 and CDR2 from the germline V gene are LGHNA and YNFKEQ. Trimming removed 6 bases from V and 0 bases from J, with 12 bases in between. The CDR3 here is CASRPDLSSYNEQFF. The CDR3 DNA sequence: TGTGCCAGCAGGCCTGACTTGAGCTCCTACAATGAGCAGTTCTTC.

This clonotype turned up a few times. The gene calls are TRBV13 and TRBJ2-7, with D possibly TRBD2 on 5 matching bases. V lost 0 bases and J 2 bases, leaving 8 bases between the germline ends. Germline-derived CDR1 and CDR2 are PRHDT and FYEKMQ (reference sequence). There are 14 residues in the CDR3. The CDR3 loop is CASSLGRVPYEQYF. The CDR3 bases are TGTGCCAGCAGCTTAGGGCGGGTCCCCTACGAGCAGTACTTC.

The chain joins TRBV29-1 to TRBJ1-3; D gene unclear. The CDR3 spans 10 residues. CDR1 is SQVTM and CDR2 is ANQGSEA in the germline V gene. Deletions cut 5 bases from V and 4 bases from J, with 3 bases between. The CDR3 DNA reads as TGCAGCGTTCAGGGAAACACCATATATTTT. The encoded protein is CSVQGNTIYF.

This clonotype appeared many times. The chain uses TRBV7-8 and TRBJ2-1; the match to TRBD2 covers 7 bases. The V gene's germline CDR1 is SGHVS and CDR2 FQNEAQ. V was clipped by 8 bases and J by 0 bases; unmatched bases: 10. The CDR3 loop spans 16 amino acids. The CDR3 sequence is CASFLGTTNSYNEQFF. The DNA for the CDR3 is TGTGCCAGCTTCCTCGGGACTACCAACTCCTACAATGAGCAGTTCTTC.